These 24 T cell receptor beta chains share one sample of origin, sequenced in a study of shared clonotypes between healthy human individuals (dated by TCRdb to the early 2020s). CD8 naive samples were obtained by positive selection for CCR7 among CD45RO-negative cells, yielding a CD45RA+CCR7+ population from which TemRA cells were excluded. Library preparation used the immunoSEQ multiplex PCR assay. The clones in this table, taken by TCRdb from immuneACCESS, are in-frame only. Not every clone is retained; where verified, under half of the shortfall comes from an unresolved V gene, and the cause of the rest is unknown. Counted in this sample were about 1,900,000 clones; approximately 95% of them appeared once. The ten biggest clones cover 0.9% to 1.5% of the sample. The sample consisted of naive CD8+ T cells sorted from blood. The sample's cell subset or site, from its label and the paper: CD45RA+CCR7+. The receptors originated from a man younger than 35 in good health.

V is TRBV5-1 and J is TRBJ2-2; TRBD2 matches at 10 bases. CDR3 length equals 17 residues. The ends lost 0 bases at V and 1 base at J; junction bases unmatched: 3. The V gene's germline CDR1 is SGHRS and CDR2 YFSETQ. CDR3 coding DNA: TGCGCCAGCAGCTTGGCGTCTAGCGGGAGGAACACCGGGGAGCTGTTTTTT. This encodes CASSLASSGRNTGELFF.

This sequence joins TRBV4-1 and TRBJ2-5, with 7 bases lining up with TRBD1. Germline V gene data show CDR1 as MGHRA and CDR2 as YSYEKL. The junction had 10 bases not matched to a gene; V was cut back by 4 bases and J by 5 bases. The CDR3 has 15 residues. CDR3 DNA: TGCGCCAGCAGCCCCAGAAGGGGGCCAGGGGAGACCCAGTACTTC. Translated: CASSPRRGPGETQYF.

This clone has only one observation. The rearrangement links TRBV13 to TRBJ2-7; possible D gene TRBD2, 6 bases. The V gene's germline CDR1 is PRHDT and CDR2 FYEKMQ (reference sequence). Trimming took 4 bases from V and 1 from J, leaving 14 bases between them. The CDR3 totals 15 residues. CDR3 sequence reads: CASSSGGAGSYEQYF. The CDR3 bases are TGTGCCAGCAGCTCTGGCGGGGCGGGATCCTACGAGCAGTACTTC.

The rearrangement joins TRBV5-4 to TRBJ2-1; D gene ambiguous. From germline, CDR1 is SGHNT and CDR2 YYREEE (reference sequence). This CDR3 has 14 amino acids. The germline V and J ends were trimmed by 0 bases and 7 bases, with 11 bases remaining between them. The CDR3 reads CASSLGNSNNEQFF. Here the CDR3 DNA reads TGTGCCAGCAGCTTGGGTAACAGTAATAATGAGCAGTTCTTC.

V usage is TRBV4-1 and J usage is TRBJ2-3; 11 bases are a match to TRBD2. The germline gives CDR1 MGHRA, CDR2 YSYEKL. The CDR3 is made up of 18 amino acids. With 0 bases clipped from V and 3 bases from J, the junction kept 8 bases outside the gene matches. The CDR3 sequence: CASSQDHRLAGWTDTQYF. DNA for the CDR3: TGCGCCAGCAGCCAAGATCATCGACTAGCGGGGTGGACAGATACGCAGTATTTT.

The chain combines TRBV13 with TRBJ1-4, with TRBD1 matching 8 bases. The CDR3 sequence is 13 residues long. Trimming took 5 bases from V and 6 from J; bases not matched to a gene: 2. Germline V CDR1 and CDR2: PRHDT, FYEKMQ (reference sequence). The CDR3, as DNA: TGTGCCAGCAGCCTGGGACAGGATGAAAAACTGTTTTTT. It codes for CASSLGQDEKLFF.

V and J are TRBV9 and TRBJ2-7, with TRBD1 matching 9 bases. J lost 6 bases, V lost 2 bases, and 15 bases had no gene match. CDR3 length: 17 amino acids. The germline CDR1 and CDR2 sequences are SGDLS and YYNGEE. In nucleotides, the CDR3 is TGTGCCAGCAGCGTTGGACAGGGGCCCTCCCTTGAGGGCGAGCAGTACTTC. Residues: CASSVGQGPSLEGEQYF.

The sample holds one count of this clone. The rearrangement joins TRBV7-2 to TRBJ1-1; a weak D match, TRBD1 (5 bases). Germline V lookup: CDR1 SGHTA, CDR2 FQGNSA. The ends were cut back, 5 bases at V and 5 bases at J, with 18 bases in the middle. CDR3 length: 15 amino acids. The CDR3 sequence is CASSPMAGMETEAFF. CDR3 nucleotides: TGTGCCAGCAGCCCTATGGCAGGGATGGAAACTGAAGCTTTCTTT.

DNA for the CDR3: TGTGCCTGGAGTCTGTCGGAGACCCAGTACTTC. Translated: CAWSLSETQYF. This sequence joins TRBV30 and TRBJ2-5; no definite D call. V dropped 2 bases and J dropped 5 bases, with 6 bases sitting between them. CDR3 size: 11 residues. Looked up from germline, CDR1 is GTSNPN and CDR2 is SVGIG (reference sequence).

The rearrangement uses TRBV14 and TRBJ2-1; D possibly corresponds to TRBD2 (7 bases). In germline, CDR1 is SGHDN, CDR2 FVKESK. V lost 2 bases and J 3 bases, leaving 23 bases between the germline ends. This CDR3 comprises 19 residues. The CDR3: CASSQLRGAGRLGYNEQFF. The CDR3 DNA is TGTGCCAGCAGCCAACTTCGGGGGGCCGGTCGGTTAGGCTACAATGAGCAGTTCTTC.

This chain uses TRBV9 with TRBJ1-1, with D unresolved. The V and J ends lost 4 bases and 3 bases respectively, with 13 bases between them. The CDR3 is made up of 14 amino acids. In germline, CDR1 is SGDLS, CDR2 YYNGEE. CDR3 sequence reads: CASSHGGRDTEAFF. The CDR3 DNA reads TGTGCCAGCAGCCACGGAGGGCGGGACACTGAAGCTTTCTTT.

This chain joins TRBV9 and TRBJ2-2; no clear D. From germline, CDR1 is SGDLS and CDR2 YYNGEE. CDR3 length equals 12 residues. Trimming stripped 4 bases from V and 5 bases from J, with 6 bases between. CDR3 sequence reads: CASSPETGELFF. The CDR3, as DNA: TGTGCCAGCAGCCCCGAAACCGGGGAGCTGTTTTTT.

The V and J genes are TRBV7-8 and TRBJ1-2; the D gene is possibly TRBD1 (5 bases). The CDR3 totals 13 residues. With 4 bases removed from V and 0 bases from J, the gap between germline ends came to 6 bases. The germline gives CDR1 SGHVS, CDR2 FQNEAQ. The CDR3 protein is CASSSTANYGYTF. CDR3 bases: TGTGCCAGCAGCTCGACAGCTAACTATGGCTACACCTTC.

The chain has TRBV27 and TRBJ1-2; D ambiguous. Germline CDR1 reads MNHEY; CDR2 reads SMNVEV (reference sequence). The V gene lost 0 bases and the J gene lost 4 bases, with 15 bases spanning the gap. The CDR3 length is 16 residues. This chain's CDR3 is CASSLSGRSPFYGYTF. CDR3 sequence (DNA): TGTGCCAGCAGTTTATCCGGCAGGAGCCCTTTCTATGGCTACACCTTC.

In its sample, this clone was seen once. V usage is TRBV27 and J usage is TRBJ2-7, with D unclear. Germline values: CDR1 MNHEY, CDR2 SMNVEV (reference sequence). The CDR3 runs to 15 residues. V was cut by 6 bases and J by 0 bases, with 15 bases left in between. The CDR3 DNA follows: TGTGCCAGCAGCCCAGCAACACTAAGCTCCTACGAGCAGTACTTC. Residues: CASSPATLSSYEQYF.

The V call is TRBV19, the J call TRBJ1-1; TRBD1 might be the D (5 bases). CDR1 and CDR2 (germline): LNHDA, SQIVND (reference sequence). V lost 7 bases and J lost 3, with 18 bases in between. CDR3 size: 15 residues. This chain's CDR3 is CASMAERRGYTEAFF. In DNA, the CDR3 is TGTGCCAGTATGGCGGAGAGGCGGGGGTACACTGAAGCTTTCTTT.

This clone occurred a few times. The CDR3 sequence is CASSLSIENTEAFF. CDR3 in DNA: TGTGCCAGCAGTTTATCGATTGAGAACACTGAAGCTTTCTTT. The chain couples TRBV27 to TRBJ1-1; D remains unclear. The germline gives CDR1 MNHEY, CDR2 SMNVEV (reference sequence). The V end lost 0 bases, the J end lost 1 base, and 6 bases lay between the germline ends. CDR3 size: 14 residues.

The chain links TRBV5-6 to TRBJ2-7, with D tentatively TRBD2 (6 bases). The CDR3 totals 13 residues. V lost 3 bases to trimming and J lost 2 bases, with 9 bases between them. Germline V lookup: CDR1 SGHDT, CDR2 YYEEEE. CDR3 nucleotide sequence: TGTGCCAGCAGCTGGTGGGGGGCCTACGAGCAGTACTTC. Protein sequence: CASSWWGAYEQYF.

The chain employs TRBV27 and TRBJ1-6; D is undetermined. Germline V gene sequence: CDR1 MNHEY, CDR2 SMNVEV (reference sequence). With 8 bases removed from V and 6 bases from J, the gap between germline ends came to 26 bases. CDR3 length equals 18 residues. The CDR3 is CASSSPGPSILGNSPLHF. The CDR3 bases are TGTGCCAGCTCGTCCCCCGGGCCCTCTATTCTGGGTAATTCACCCCTCCACTTT.

The chain combines TRBV9 with TRBJ2-7; 8 positions match TRBD1. V was pared by 4 bases and J by 3 bases, with 6 bases of the junction left unmatched. The CDR3 length is 14 residues. Germline loops: CDR1 SGDLS, CDR2 YYNGEE. The CDR3, as DNA: TGTGCCAGCAGCATTACAGGGGGTGGCTACGAGCAGTACTTC. Its protein is CASSITGGGYEQYF. Drawing the rest from reference TRBV9 and TRBJ2-7, the complete variable domain is DSGVTQTPKHLITATGQRVTLRCSPRSGDLSVYWYQQSLDQGLQFLIQYYNGEERAKGNILERFSAQQFPDLHSELNLSSLELGDSALYFCASSITGGGYEQYFGPGTRLTVT.

This clone was detected only once. This rearrangement joins TRBV11-2 to TRBJ2-2; D ambiguous. Trimming pared 0 bases from V and 4 bases from J, leaving 12 bases between. The length of the CDR3 is 16 residues. Germline assignment: CDR1 SGHAT and CDR2 FQNNGV. The CDR3 spells CASSLEGSSFTGELFF. Here the CDR3 DNA reads TGTGCCAGCAGCTTAGAAGGGTCCAGTTTCACCGGGGAGCTGTTTTTT.

The chain has TRBV4-1 and TRBJ1-2; D ambiguous. Trimming stripped 0 bases from V and 0 bases from J, with 8 bases between. The germline V gene encodes CDR1 MGHRA and CDR2 YSYEKL. The CDR3 consists of 15 residues. The CDR3 DNA is TGCGCCAGCAGCCAAGAATCAGGAACTAACTATGGCTACACCTTC. Its protein is CASSQESGTNYGYTF.

The chain recombines TRBV5-1 with TRBJ2-3; 8 positions agree with TRBD2. Per the germline V gene, CDR1 is SGHRS and CDR2 is YFSETQ. Trimming at V came to 3 bases and at J to 0 bases, leaving 3 bases not matched to a gene. CDR3 length: 15 amino acids. CDR3 nucleotides: TGCGCCAGCAGCTGGGGACTAGTTAGCACAGATACGCAGTATTTT. Its protein product is CASSWGLVSTDTQYF.

The chain combines TRBV6-5 with TRBJ1-1; 10 bases agree with TRBD1. Germline assignment: CDR1 MNHEY and CDR2 SVGAGI. V dropped 0 bases and J dropped 4; count of bases not matched to a gene: 2. The CDR3 spans 15 residues. CDR3 sequence: CASSYSDRGSTEAFF. The CDR3 DNA reads as TGTGCCAGCAGTTACTCGGACAGGGGGAGCACTGAAGCTTTCTTT.